The T cell receptor (beta chain) under discussion was sequenced for a study of blood T cell repertoires in COVID-19. The CDR3 has 15 residues. V was cut by 0 bases and J by 5 bases, with 13 bases left in between. The germline CDR1 and CDR2 sequences are SGHTA and FQGTGA. The authors' processing: Researchers report that nucleated cell counts were estimated from reference gene primer amplification. TCRdb's table, derived via immunoSEQ multiplex PCR, lists solely in-frame clones and lacks some. The V and J calls and the clone size are those of that table, but D and trimming were determined from the DNA. Among more than 300,000 clones listed, approximately 84% were seen once. Participants had their cohort set by participant-reported clinical history.

The sequencing sample was made of PBMCs or T cells enriched from blood (not recorded which). The chain couples TRBV7-3 to TRBJ1-1; D gene ambiguous. This receptor was taken from a woman aged 18 to 35 who had recovered from COVID-19. The CDR3 region has the DNA TGTGCCAGCAGCTTAACCGTCGGGTCGGGTACTGAAGCTTTCTTT. Amino acids: CASSLTVGSGTEAFF.